This T cell receptor beta chain was sequenced during a study of OX40 agonist ivuxolimab in advanced cancers. General study points: At 0.1 to 3.0 mg/kg and by week 6, CD4+ and CD8+ T cells in the blood had expanded clonally. More expanded clones were found, on average, in CD8+ than in CD4+ T cells.

Sequencing was performed with immunoSEQ multiplex PCR; in TCRdb, only in-frame clones are kept and a portion is missing. Altogether roughly 23,000 clones are present, around 85% being singletons, with the ten largest covering under 45%. Points on this clone: Its antigen remains unknown.

V shed 4 bases, J shed 6 bases, and the junction held 1 base outside the gene matches. The CDR3 is 13 residues long. Germline loops: CDR1 LNHNV, CDR2 YYDKDF (reference sequence). This receptor was obtained from an adult with an advanced solid tumor such as melanoma, head and neck, liver or kidney cancer. This specimen consisted of CD4+ or CD8+ T cells sorted from blood, obtained in a trial of the OX40 agonist ivuxolimab. The V gene is TRBV15, the J gene TRBJ2-7, with TRBD2 matching over 12 bases. CDR3: CATSKLAGGEQYF. In DNA form, the CDR3 reads TGTGCCACCAGCAAACTAGCGGGGGGCGAGCAGTACTTC.